A selection of T cell receptor beta chains follows, all from one sample in a study of T cell responses to AZD1222 COVID-19 vaccine. The data were produced by immunoSEQ multiplex PCR, yet TCRdb's version contains in-frame clones alone and is incomplete. This table has some 96,000 clones, roughly 90% appearing once. The sequenced sample was peripheral blood, obtained on day 0 of AZD1222 vaccination. The receptors originated from an adult in good health. Each CDR3 is given with its conserved first and last residue. Fields, in order: D gene, clone size, J gene, V gene, CDR3 DNA, CDR3 protein. The D gene is left open where the match is weak. Clone size is not always given. Where it is, it says once, few, many or a class for expanded clones.

>-|-|TRBJ2-1|TRBV3-1/TRBV3-2
TGTGCCAGCAGCCAAGACTACGGGAGCCACAATGAGCAGTTCTTC
CASSQDYGSHNEQFF
>-|-|TRBJ1-4|TRBV15
TGTGCCACCAGCAGAGATCGGTCCGTAGGGAATGAAAAACTGTTTTTT
CATSRDRSVGNEKLFF
>TRBD2|-|TRBJ2-3|TRBV7-2
TGTGCCAGCAGACCTGCTAGCGGGGGATACACAGATACGCAGTATTTT
CASRPASGGYTDTQYF
>-|-|TRBJ2-2|TRBV7-9
TGTGCCAGCAGCTTAGCCTTTGCGAACACCGGGGAGCTGTTTTTT
CASSLAFANTGELFF
>TRBD2|once|TRBJ2-1|TRBV18
TGTGCCAGCTCACGGACTAGCGGGCGTTTAAACAATGAGCAGTTCTTC
CASSRTSGRLNNEQFF
>-|-|TRBJ1-2|TRBV9
TGTGCCAGCAGCGTCGCAGTGAACTATGGCTACACCTTC
CASSVAVNYGYTF
>-|-|TRBJ1-1|TRBV28
TGTGCCACCTTGGGTCCTGAAGCTTTCTTT
CATLGPEAFF
>-|-|TRBJ1-2|TRBV29-1
TGCAGCGTACGGGACCAAAACTATGGCTACACCTTC
CSVRDQNYGYTF
>-|-|TRBJ1-1|TRBV11-2
TGTGCCAGCAGCGGGCTTTCCATCCTTGGAGCTTTCTTT
CASSGLSILGAFF
>-|-|TRBJ1-1|TRBV12-3/TRBV12-4
TGTGCCAGCAACCTAGGGGGGAGCACTGAAGCTTTCTTT
CASNLGGSTEAFF
>-|-|TRBJ2-1|TRBV12-3/TRBV12-4
TGTGCCAGCAGGGAAACCGGGACCCGGAGTTTGTTCTTC
CASRETGTRSLFF
>-|-|TRBJ2-2|TRBV21-1
TGTGCCAGCAGCAAAGCGCCTACCCTTATCATCTTCACCGGGGAGCTGTTTTTT
CASSKAPTLIIFTGELFF
>-|once|TRBJ2-1|TRBV30
TGTGCCTGGAGTGTAGATGGGCGCGGGCAGTTCTTC
CAWSVDGRGQFF
>-|-|TRBJ2-2|TRBV6-2/TRBV6-3
TGTGCCAGCAGCCGTGGACAAAGTCCCGGGGAGCTGTTTTTT
CASSRGQSPGELFF
>-|-|TRBJ1-4|TRBV3-1/TRBV3-2
TGTGCCAGCAGCCAAGATTGGTCAGGGCCGGAACTGTTTTTT
CASSQDWSGPELFF
>-|-|TRBJ2-3|TRBV11-2
TGTGCCAGCAGCCGGGGGGCTTTAGCGGCTTCGACAGATACGCAGTATTTT
CASSRGALAASTDTQYF
>-|-|TRBJ2-1|TRBV6-6
TGTGCCAGCAGTACCCCCCTACTAGCTAATGAGCAGTTCTTC
CASSTPLLANEQFF
>TRBD1|-|TRBJ1-2|TRBV7-9
TGTGCCAGCAAAACCACAGGGGGCGAAGGGGGCTACACCTTC
CASKTTGGEGGYTF
>-|few|TRBJ1-6|TRBV28
TGTGCCAGCAGTTTAATCGGACAGAATAATTCACCCCTCCACTTT
CASSLIGQNNSPLHF
>-|once|TRBJ2-7|TRBV6-9
TGTGCCAGCAGCATAAGGGCCCCGGACAGCACCCACGAGCAGTACTTC
CASSIRAPDSTHEQYF
>-|-|TRBJ1-3|TRBV3-1/TRBV3-2
TGTGCCAGCAGCCAGCTTGGGGGAACTGGAAACACCATATATTTT
CASSQLGGTGNTIYF
>-|few|TRBJ1-1|TRBV7-9
TGTGCCAGCAGCTTGTTGGTGAACACTGAAGCTTTCTTT
CASSLLVNTEAFF
>TRBD2|once|TRBJ2-1|TRBV4-1
TGCGCCAGCAGCCTAGGGGGACTAGTGCTAAATGAGCAGTTCTTC
CASSLGGLVLNEQFF
>TRBD1|-|TRBJ2-7|TRBV12-5
TGTGCTAGTGGCCCCTGGGGACAGGGAATGGACTACGAGCAGTACTTC
CASGPWGQGMDYEQYF
>-|-|TRBJ2-5|TRBV4-2
TGTGCCAGCAGCCAAGAGGGGCCACAGGGGAGGGAGACCCAGTACTTC
CASSQEGPQGRETQYF
>TRBD2|-|TRBJ2-3|TRBV25-1
TGTGCCAGCAGTGAATTGGGTCAGGGAGGGGTCGCAGATACGCAGTATTTT
CASSELGQGGVADTQYF
>-|-|TRBJ1-5|TRBV19
TGTGCCAGTAGTAAAGGTCTATGGGACAAGGGGAGCGGTGTCAATCAGCCCCAGCATTTT
CASSKGLWDKGSGVNQPQHF
>-|-|TRBJ2-2|TRBV6-6
TGTGCCAGCAGTCCAAGGGGTCCCGGGGAGCTGTTTTTT
CASSPRGPGELFF
>-|-|TRBJ2-5|TRBV27
TGTGCCAGCAGTTTATATGCAGGGGCGCCCCGGGAGACCCAGTACTTC
CASSLYAGAPRETQYF
>-|-|TRBJ1-6|TRBV3-1/TRBV3-2
TGTGCCAGCAGCCTCGCCACAGGGAGTTCACCCCTCCACTTT
CASSLATGSSPLHF
>TRBD2|-|TRBJ2-3|TRBV7-2
TGTGCCAGCAGCTTACGGCGGGAGCGCACAGATACGCAGTATTTT
CASSLRRERTDTQYF
>TRBD2|-|TRBJ2-7|TRBV4-1
TGCGCCAGCAGCCAAGTTTGGCTAGCGGGAGGGCCATCCTACGAGCAGTACTTC
CASSQVWLAGGPSYEQYF
>-|-|TRBJ2-1|TRBV6-1
TGTGCCAGCAGTGAAGCGACAGATTACAATGAGCAGTTCTTC
CASSEATDYNEQFF
>-|-|TRBJ1-1|TRBV21-1
TGTGCGATGCAGGGTCGGACTGAAGCTTTCTTT
CAMQGRTEAFF
>-|-|TRBJ1-1|TRBV4-1
TGCGCCAGCAGCCGGTCACCCGGCGGGGAAGCTTTCTTT
CASSRSPGGEAFF
>-|-|TRBJ2-3|TRBV14
TGTGCCAGCACCCCCTTCAGGGGATTAAGCACAGATACGCAGTATTTT
CASTPFRGLSTDTQYF